Given below is one T cell receptor (beta chain) in context. These data originate in a study of control samples from healthy donors and cancer patients. This table comes from immunoSEQ multiplex PCR, and its TCRdb copy is limited to in-frame clones, with some not included. The sample comprises under 200,000 clones, roughly 92% of which are singletons, and 0.68% rests with the top ten. Germline-derived CDR1 and CDR2 are SGHRS and YFSETQ. This CDR3 is built from 11 residues. Trimming cost V 5 bases and J 5 bases, with 8 bases left between them. The rearrangement joins TRBV5-1 to TRBJ2-7, with D uncertain. This TCR derives from a woman aged 25 to 39 in good health. Sequenced input: blood. The CDR3 coding sequence is TGCGCCAGCAGGGGGATCGACGAGCAGTACTTC. Translating gives CASRGIDEQYF.